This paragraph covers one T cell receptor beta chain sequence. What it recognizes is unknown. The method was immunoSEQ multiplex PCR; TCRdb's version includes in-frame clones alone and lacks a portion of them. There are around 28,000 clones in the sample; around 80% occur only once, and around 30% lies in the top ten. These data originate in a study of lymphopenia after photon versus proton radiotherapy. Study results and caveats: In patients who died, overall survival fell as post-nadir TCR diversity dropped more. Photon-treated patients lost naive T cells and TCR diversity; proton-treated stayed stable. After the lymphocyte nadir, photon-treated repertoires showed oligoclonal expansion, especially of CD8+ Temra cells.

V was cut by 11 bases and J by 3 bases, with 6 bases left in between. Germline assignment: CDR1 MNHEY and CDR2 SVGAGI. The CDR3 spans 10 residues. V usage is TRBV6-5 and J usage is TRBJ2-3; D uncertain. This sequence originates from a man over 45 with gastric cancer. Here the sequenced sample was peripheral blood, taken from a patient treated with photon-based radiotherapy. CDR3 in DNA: TGTGCCGGTCCAACAGATACGCAGTATTTT. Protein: CAGPTDTQYF.